Listed below are T cell receptor beta chains from one sample, sequenced in a study of blood T cells in healthy people across ages. TCRdb re-called the 5' RACE reads with MiXCR, one entry per CDR3 protein. The repertoire consists of 1.5 million to 2 million distinct CDR3 sequences, with 49% occurring once and the leading ten covering around 2.1%. The sample consisted of blood. All receptors derive from a woman aged 40 to 55 in good health. Both conserved end residues are part of each CDR3. A D gene is named only where the DNA matches it firmly. Rows may omit the clone size; those that give it use once, few, many or a size class.

. | TRBJ2-3 | . | TRBV20-1 | CSAKGPSGNTQYF | TGCAGTGCTAAGGGACCTTCCGGGAATACGCAGTATTTT
. | TRBJ2-1 | once | TRBV12-3/TRBV12-4 | CASSAEDSPYNEQFF | TGTGCCAGCAGTGCTGAGGACAGCCCGTACAATGAGCAGTTCTTC
TRBD1 | TRBJ1-4 | . | TRBV20-1 | CSAPQGGREKLFF | TGCAGTGCCCCACAGGGGGGGAGGGAAAAACTGTTTTTT
TRBD1 | TRBJ1-1 | . | TRBV11-2 | CASSQMTGAGTEAFF | TGTGCCAGCAGCCAAATGACAGGGGCAGGCACTGAAGCTTTCTTT
TRBD1 | TRBJ1-1 | . | TRBV6-5 | CASSYDRAGNTEAFF | TGTGCCAGCAGTTACGACAGGGCAGGAAACACTGAAGCTTTCTTT
TRBD2 | TRBJ2-3 | few | TRBV20-1 | CKTSGGATDTQYF | TGCAAGACTAGCGGGGGGGCCACAGATACGCAGTATTTT
. | TRBJ2-1 | . | TRBV20-1 | CSARGRIRYNEQFF | TGCAGTGCTAGGGGGCGGATCCGCTACAATGAGCAGTTCTTC
TRBD2 | TRBJ2-1 | . | TRBV12-3/TRBV12-4 | CASRFGLAETYNEQFF | TGTGCCAGCAGATTTGGACTAGCGGAGACCTACAATGAGCAGTTCTTC
. | TRBJ2-3 | . | TRBV7-2 | CASKSGGLGTDTQYF | TGTGCCAGCAAGTCCGGGGGGCTAGGCACAGATACGCAGTATTTT
TRBD2 | TRBJ2-5 | . | TRBV5-1 | CASSAGLAHETQYF | TGCGCCAGCAGCGCCGGACTAGCTCACGAGACCCAGTACTTC
TRBD1 | TRBJ2-7 | . | TRBV9 | CASSPNRGQGAGEQYF | TGTGCCAGCAGCCCTAACCGGGGACAGGGGGCCGGCGAGCAGTACTTC